This TCR beta chain was retrieved from a study of Graves' ophthalmopathy and Graves' hyperthyroidism. This clonotype showed up many times. Using RNA transcripts, the TCR beta CDR3 regions were amplified. First-round RT-PCR used HTBI primers; second-round multiplex PCR followed. From the multiplex PCR reads, TCRdb called clonotypes with MiXCR, one entry per CDR3 protein. The sample lists 360,000 or so distinct CDR3 sequences; 15% to 20% were seen once. CDR3 length: 14 residues. The V gene's germline CDR1 is SQVTM and CDR2 ANQGSEA. Unmatched junction bases numbered 11, after V lost 6 bases and J lost 4 bases.

The chain carries TRBV29-1 and TRBJ2-7; the match to TRBD1 covers 8 bases. Sequencing was carried out using peripheral blood. This sequence originates from a woman between 18 and 29 years old with Graves' ophthalmopathy. Here the CDR3 DNA reads TGCAGCGTGCAAATGTGGACAGGGCCATACGAGCAGTACTTC. This translates into CSVQMWTGPYEQYF.